These 10 T cell receptor beta chains came from one sample sequenced in a study of blood T cell repertoires in COVID-19. Assay used: immunoSEQ multiplex PCR; TCRdb lists only in-frame clones, some missing. The sample carries around 150,000 clones, 60% to 85% recorded once. Sequencing was done on a sample of peripheral blood. These receptor sequences come from a man between 50 and 59 years old with acute or convalescent COVID-19.

The chain couples TRBV12-3 or TRBV12-4 to TRBJ1-1; a possible D gene is TRBD1 (5 bases). CDR3 length: 13 residues. Between the trimmed V and J ends, which lost 2 bases and 6 bases, there was a span of 10 bases. The CDR3 loop is CASSLLGPSEAFF. The DNA of the CDR3 is TGTGCCAGCAGTTTATTGGGGCCCTCTGAAGCTTTCTTT.

V and J are TRBV10-1 and TRBJ2-7; weak D call: TRBD1 (6 bases). This CDR3 region has 16 residues. V shed 0 bases and J shed 0 bases, with 12 bases lying between them. Germline loops: CDR1 WNHNN, CDR2 SYGVQD (reference sequence). In nucleotides, the CDR3 is TGCGCCAGCAGTGAGTCTGGGGACACATGCTCCTACGAGCAGTACGTC. This codes for CASSESGDTCSYEQYV.

V usage is TRBV2 and J usage is TRBJ1-2, with D unclear. V lost 8 bases, J lost 0 bases, and 10 bases lay in between. CDR3 size: 13 residues. Germline-derived CDR1 and CDR2 are SNHLY and FYNNEI. The CDR3 reads CASDSTANYGYTF. The CDR3 coding sequence is TGTGCCAGCGATTCAACAGCTAACTATGGCTACACCTTC.

V gene TRBV3-1 (or the pseudogene TRBV3-2) combines with J gene TRBJ2-3; unclear D gene. The CDR3 extends over 14 amino acids. V was clipped by 2 bases and J by 5 bases, with 11 bases between them. In germline, CDR1 is LGHDT, CDR2 YNNKEL (reference sequence). CDR3 protein: CASSQNFLGDTQYF. CDR3 sequence (DNA): TGTGCCAGCAGCCAAAATTTCCTCGGAGATACGCAGTATTTT.

The chain uses TRBV2 and TRBJ1-2, with a weak D call TRBD1 (5 bases). Between the trimmed V and J ends, which lost 10 bases and 5 bases, there was a span of 20 bases. CDR1 and CDR2 from the germline V gene are SNHLY and FYNNEI. This CDR3 has 14 amino acids. For the CDR3, the DNA is TGTGCCACCACCGGGGGGAGGGGAGAGTATGGCTACACCTTC. As protein: CATTGGRGEYGYTF.

V is TRBV2 and J is TRBJ1-2; 9 bases are shared with TRBD1. CDR1 is SNHLY, CDR2 FYNNEI, per germline. V shed 2 bases, J shed 4 bases, and the junction held 14 bases outside the gene matches. The CDR3 consists of 18 residues. The CDR3 is CASSEPLGQGTLFYGYTF. The CDR3 DNA reads as TGTGCCAGCAGTGAACCTTTGGGACAGGGCACACTTTTCTATGGCTACACCTTC.

This clone has only a few counts. The chain is built from TRBV18 and TRBJ2-1; TRBD2 aligns across 13 bases. CDR3 length equals 17 residues. The germline gives CDR1 KGHSH, CDR2 LQKENI. After removal of 6 bases from V and 7 bases from J, the junction contained 12 bases not matched to a gene. The chain's CDR3 is CASSRAGTSGVLNEQFF. CDR3 coding DNA: TGTGCCAGCTCCCGAGCCGGGACTAGCGGGGTCTTGAATGAGCAGTTCTTC.

The rearrangement links TRBV29-1 to TRBJ2-1; TRBD1 aligns across 9 bases. Germline V gene lookup returns CDR1 SQVTM and CDR2 ANQGSEA. Trimming took 3 bases from V and 6 from J; bases not matched to a gene: 6. The CDR3 is made up of 14 amino acids. The CDR3 region is CSVDRGQGLNEQFF. In nucleotides, the CDR3 is TGCAGCGTTGATCGGGGACAGGGCCTCAATGAGCAGTTCTTC.

The chain couples TRBV25-1 to TRBJ2-1; a possible D gene is TRBD1 (6 bases). V dropped 6 bases and J dropped 7 bases, with 13 bases sitting between them. Germline CDR1 is MGHDK and CDR2 is SYGVNS. The CDR3 sequence is 13 residues long. CDR3 in DNA: TGTGCCAGCAGGGAAGCTCAGGGGAATGAGCAGTTCTTC. This codes for CASREAQGNEQFF.

This clone has more than one count but fewer than ten. This chain uses TRBV5-1 with TRBJ1-1; tentatively, D is TRBD1 (5 bases). CDR1 is SGHRS, CDR2 YFSETQ, per germline. This CDR3 comprises 14 residues. Trimming pared 0 bases from V and 4 bases from J, leaving 10 bases between. CDR3 in DNA: TGCGCCAGCAGCTTGGCAGGGCGTACCACTGAAGCTTTCTTT. Its protein is CASSLAGRTTEAFF.